This T cell receptor (beta chain) was identified in a study of blood T cell repertoires in COVID-19. The overall study: Nucleic acid was either cDNA or gDNA, and it came from T cells, B-cell-depleted T cells, or PBMCs.

This clone showed up just once. Trimming stripped 3 bases from V and 6 bases from J, with 14 bases between. The CDR3 length is 14 residues. In germline, CDR1 is LGHDT, CDR2 YNNKEL (reference sequence). Sequencing was performed with immunoSEQ multiplex PCR; in TCRdb, only in-frame clones are kept and a portion is missing. The sample has over 250,000 clones; 70% to 90% are singletons. Material for sequencing was peripheral blood. This receptor was taken from a woman in her seventies with acute or convalescent COVID-19. V and J are TRBV3-1 (or the pseudogene TRBV3-2) and TRBJ2-5; the D gene is possibly TRBD1 (6 bases). The CDR3 nucleotides are TGTGCCAGCAGCCAGGGGGCGGGCGGGCAGACCCAGTACTTC. It is translated as CASSQGAGGQTQYF.